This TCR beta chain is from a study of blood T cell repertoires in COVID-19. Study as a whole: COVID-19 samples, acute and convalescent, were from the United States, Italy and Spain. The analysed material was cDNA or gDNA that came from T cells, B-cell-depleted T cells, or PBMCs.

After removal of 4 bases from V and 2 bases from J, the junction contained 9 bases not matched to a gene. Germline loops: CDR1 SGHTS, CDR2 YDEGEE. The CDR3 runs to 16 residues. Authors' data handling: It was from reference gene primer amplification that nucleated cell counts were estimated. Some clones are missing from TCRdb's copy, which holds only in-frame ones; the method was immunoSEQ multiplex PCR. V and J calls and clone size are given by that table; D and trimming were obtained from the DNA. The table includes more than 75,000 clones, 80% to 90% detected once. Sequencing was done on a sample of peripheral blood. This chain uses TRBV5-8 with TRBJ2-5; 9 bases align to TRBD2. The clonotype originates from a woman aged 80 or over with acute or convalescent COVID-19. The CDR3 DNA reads TGTGCCAGCAGCCGCGGCGGCGGGGGGGGACAAGAGACCCAGTACTTC. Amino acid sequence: CASSRGGGGGQETQYF.